The 17 T cell receptor beta chains below come from one sample, sequenced in a study of CD8+CD57+ T cells in acquired aplastic anemia. For CDR3 and TCR beta VDJ profiling, genomic DNA was the template used. TCRdb redid the calling of the reads with MiXCR, one entry per CDR3 protein. The sample records some 170,000 distinct CDR3 sequences, under 55% being singletons. Before being chosen for sequencing, patients had shown CD8+CD57+ cell expansion by flow cytometry. Sequenced material: sorted CD4+, CD8+, or CD8+CD57+ T cells (not recorded which) from PBMCs. All receptors derive from a human donor with aplastic anemia.

The V call is TRBV29-1, the J call TRBJ2-5, with TRBD1 identical over 10 bases. This CDR3 region has 14 residues. Germline V CDR1 and CDR2: SQVTM, ANQGSEA. V shed 4 bases and J 5 bases; nucleotides not matched to a gene: 7. This CDR3 reads CSVGWDRGRETQYF. CDR3 in DNA: TGCAGCGTTGGCTGGGACAGGGGTAGGGAGACCCAGTACTTC.

The chain has TRBV7-9 and TRBJ2-7; D unclear. CDR1 and CDR2 from the germline V gene are SEHNR and FQNEAQ (reference sequence). Trimming took 5 bases from V and 3 from J, leaving 11 bases between them. The CDR3 spans 13 residues. This chain's CDR3 is CASSASASYEQYF. CDR3 sequence (DNA): TGTGCCAGCAGCGCCTCAGCTAGCTACGAGCAGTACTTC. Drawing the rest from reference TRBV7-9 and TRBJ2-7, the complete variable domain is DTGVSQNPRHKITKRGQNVTFRCDPISEHNRLYWYRQTLGQGPEFLTYFQNEAQLEKSRLLSDRFSAERPKGSFSTLEIQRTEQGDSAMYLCASSASASYEQYFGPGTRLTVT.

This clonotype has more than one count but fewer than ten. V gene TRBV29-1 combines with J gene TRBJ2-7, with D unclear. Trimming removed 1 base from V and 5 bases from J, with 9 bases in between. Germline CDR1 and CDR2: SQVTM and ANQGSEA. This CDR3 has 12 residues. CDR3 in amino acids: CSVEVPSNEQYF. In DNA form, the CDR3 reads TGCAGCGTTGAAGTTCCGAGCAACGAGCAGTACTTC.

This clonotype has just a few counts. With a much larger clone just one base away, this may be a read error. The CDR3 nucleotides are TGTGCCAGCAGCCCCTGGGAGGGTGTTGGATCTTTCTTT. Translated, it gives CASSPWEGVGSFF. V is TRBV25-1 and J is TRBJ1-1; D not resolved. The V end lost 6 bases, the J end lost 12 bases, and 20 bases lay between the germline ends. CDR1 and CDR2 from the germline V gene are MGHDK and SYGVNS. The CDR3 extends over 13 amino acids. Complete variable domain (other parts from reference TRBV25-1 and TRBJ1-1): EADIYQTPRYLVIGTGKKITLECSQTMGHDKMYWYQQDPGMELHLIHYSYGVNSTEKGDLSSESTVSRIRTEHFPLTLESARPSHTSQYLCASSPWEGVGSFFGQGTRLTVV.

The sample holds many counts of this clonotype. In DNA form, the CDR3 reads TGTGCCAGCAGCCCCACCCAAGCGCCCCATTTGTACTTC. It encodes CASSPTQAPHLYF. V gene TRBV12-3 or TRBV12-4 combines with J gene TRBJ2-5; D is unresolved. Trimming cost V 6 bases and J 13 bases, with 21 bases left between them. This CDR3 has 13 residues.

The chain's CDR3 is CASSLPSGRVDNEQFF. CDR3 DNA: TGTGCCAGCAGCTTGCCCAGCGGGAGAGTCGACAATGAGCAGTTCTTC. The chain combines TRBV7-8 with TRBJ2-1; 8 bases agree with TRBD2. Germline V gene sequence: CDR1 SGHVS, CDR2 FQNEAQ. The junction had 9 bases not matched to a gene; V was cut back by 3 bases and J by 5 bases. This CDR3 has 16 amino acids. Full variable domain (remainder filled in from reference TRBV7-8 and TRBJ2-1): GAGVSQSPRYKVAKRGQDVALRCDPISGHVSLFWYQQALGQGPEFLTYFQNEAQLDKSGLPSDRFFAERPEGSVSTLKIQRTQQEDSAVYLCASSLPSGRVDNEQFFGPGTRLTVL.

This clonotype occurred many times. V gene TRBV27 combines with J gene TRBJ1-6; unclear D gene. V was cut by 2 bases and J by 4 bases, with 9 bases left in between. The CDR3 spans 15 residues. Germline V gene data show CDR1 as MNHEY and CDR2 as SMNVEV (reference sequence). CDR3 sequence reads: CASSLEGFYNSPLHF. Here the CDR3 DNA reads TGTGCCAGCAGTTTAGAGGGTTTTTATAATTCACCCCTCCACTTT.

This clonotype was picked up many times. This chain links TRBV10-3 with TRBJ2-2; no clear D gene. The germline V and J ends were trimmed by 4 bases and 8 bases, with 8 bases remaining between them. Germline V lookup: CDR1 ENHRY, CDR2 SYGVKD. The CDR3 spans 12 residues. The CDR3 reads CAISVPGGELFF. The CDR3 nucleotides read TGTGCCATCAGTGTACCAGGTGGGGAGCTGTTTTTT.

Comments on this clonotype: This CDR3 is missing its conserved last phenylalanine or tryptophan, likely due to a read error. The chain uses TRBV12-3 or TRBV12-4 and TRBJ2-3; D ambiguous. The CDR3 runs 11 residues. V was pared by 5 bases and J by 6 bases, with 6 bases between. The CDR3 spells CASSALDTQYL. For the CDR3, the DNA is TGTGCCAGCAGTGCGCTGGATACGCAGTATTTA.

The sample holds one count of this clonotype. This sequence joins TRBV20-1 and TRBJ2-1; weak D call: TRBD2 (6 bases). The CDR3 runs to 13 residues. Germline lookup yields CDR1 DFQATT and CDR2 SNEGSKA (reference sequence). In DNA, the CDR3 is TGCGGAGTTGGGAGGCGGAACTACAATGAGCAGTTCTTC. It is translated as CGVGRRNYNEQFF.

The rearrangement links TRBV5-4 to TRBJ1-6, with 7 bases that match TRBD1. The trim removed 2 bases at V and 16 bases at J, leaving 6 bases unmatched. The CDR3 sequence is 12 residues long. CDR1 and CDR2 from the germline V gene are SGHNT and YYREEE (reference sequence). The CDR3 protein is CASSFRTGRLHF. CDR3 sequence (DNA): TGTGCCAGCAGCTTTCGGACAGGCAGACTCCACTTT. The whole variable domain, filled in from reference TRBV5-4 and TRBJ1-6, reads ETGVTQSPTHLIKTRGQQVTLRCSSQSGHNTVSWYQQALGQGPQFIFQYYREEENGRGNFPPRFSGLQFPNYSSELNVNALELDDSALYLCASSFRTGRLHFGNGTRLTVT.

This clonotype occurred many times. V is TRBV9 and J is TRBJ1-1, with D tentatively TRBD1 (6 bases). CDR3 length: 15 amino acids. In germline, CDR1 is SGDLS, CDR2 YYNGEE. Trimming took off 3 bases at V and 1 base at J, with 13 bases between the two ends. CDR3 in DNA: TGTGCCAGCAGCGCAGGTGCAGGGGAGAACACTGAAGCTTTCTTT. This encodes CASSAGAGENTEAFF.

The chain uses TRBV2 and TRBJ2-5, with D unresolved. CDR1 is SNHLY, CDR2 FYNNEI, per germline. CDR3 length: 14 residues. Trimming took 5 bases from V and 5 from J, leaving 15 bases between them. CDR3 sequence reads: CASSYAWAGETQYF. In DNA, the CDR3 is TGTGCCAGCAGTTACGCCTGGGCCGGGGAGACCCAGTACTTC.

This clonotype has at least ten counts. The chain has TRBV7-8 and TRBJ2-7; D might be TRBD1 or TRBD2, each matching 5 bases. From germline, CDR1 is SGHVS and CDR2 FQNEAQ. CDR3 length: 16 amino acids. Between the trimmed V and J ends, which lost 1 base and 2 bases, there was a span of 15 bases. The CDR3, as DNA: TGTGCCAGCAGCTTAGGGGGGACCCTTTTCCCCTACGAGCAGTACTTC. Amino acids: CASSLGGTLFPYEQYF.

The V gene is TRBV19, the J gene TRBJ2-1; 7 bases are a match to TRBD2. V lost 11 bases and J lost 0; bases outside the gene matches: 10. Germline CDR1 and CDR2: LNHDA and SQIVND (reference sequence). There are 15 residues in the CDR3. CDR3 bases: TGTGCCGTCCAGCGGGACCCCAGCTCCTACAATGAGCAGTTCTTC. Translating it yields CAVQRDPSSYNEQFF.

The V and J genes are TRBV7-3 and TRBJ2-1, with D perhaps matching TRBD1 or TRBD2 (5 bases each). CDR1 SGHTA and CDR2 FQGTGA come from the germline V gene. With 1 base removed from V and 8 bases from J, the gap between germline ends came to 12 bases. The CDR3 runs to 14 residues. CDR3 nucleotides: TGTGCCAGCAGCTTAATTTCAGGGAGCGATGAGCAGTTCTTC. Protein product: CASSLISGSDEQFF. Drawing the rest from reference TRBV7-3 and TRBJ2-1, the complete variable domain is GAGVSQTPSNKVTEKGKYVELRCDPISGHTALYWYRQSLGQGPEFLIYFQGTGAADDSGLPNDRFFAVRPEGSVSTLKIQRTERGDSAVYLCASSLISGSDEQFFGPGTRLTVL.

The rearrangement links TRBV10-3 to TRBJ2-5; TRBD1 aligns across 12 bases. Germline-derived CDR1 and CDR2 are ENHRY and SYGVKD. The V segment lost 2 bases and the J segment 0 bases; nucleotides outside the gene matches: 4. This CDR3 region has 17 residues. CDR3 nucleotide sequence: TGTGCCATCAGTGAGGGGACAGGGGGCCGTGACCAAGAGACCCAGTACTTC. Residues: CAISEGTGGRDQETQYF.